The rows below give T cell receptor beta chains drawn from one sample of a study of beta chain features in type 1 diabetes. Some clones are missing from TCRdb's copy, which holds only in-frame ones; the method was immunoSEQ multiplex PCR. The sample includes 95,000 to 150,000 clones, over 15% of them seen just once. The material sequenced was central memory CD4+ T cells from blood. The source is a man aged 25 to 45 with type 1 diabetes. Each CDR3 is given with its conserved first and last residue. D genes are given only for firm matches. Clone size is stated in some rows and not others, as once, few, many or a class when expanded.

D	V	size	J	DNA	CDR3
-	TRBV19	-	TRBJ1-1	TGTGCCAGTAGTATCCTGAACACTGAAGCTTTCTTT	CASSILNTEAFF
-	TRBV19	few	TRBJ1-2	TGTGCCAGTACGGGACCGAACTATGGCTACACCTTC	CASTGPNYGYTF
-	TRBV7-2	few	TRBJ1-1	TGTGCCAGCAGCTCCCCCATGGGTGGCACTGAAGCTTTCTTT	CASSSPMGGTEAFF
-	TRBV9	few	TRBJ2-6	TGTGCCAGCAGCCCGCGACAGGGAGGCGCTGGGGCCAACGTCCTGACTTTC	CASSPRQGGAGANVLTF
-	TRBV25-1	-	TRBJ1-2	TGTGCCAGCAGTGACTCCGGATATGGCTACACCTTC	CASSDSGYGYTF
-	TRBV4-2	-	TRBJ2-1	TGTGCCAGCAGCCAAGGGGGATACAATGAGCAGTTCTTC	CASSQGGYNEQFF
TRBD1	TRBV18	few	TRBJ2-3	TGTGCCAGCTCCCCGCGGCAGGGGGAGAGGGCAGATACGCAGTATTTT	CASSPRQGERADTQYF
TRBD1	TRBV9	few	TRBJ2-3	TGTGCCAGCAGCGCACTACAGGGGAGAGATACGCAGTATTTT	CASSALQGRDTQYF
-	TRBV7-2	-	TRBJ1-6	TGTGCCAGCAGCTTACGTCCATCACCCCTCCACTTT	CASSLRPSPLHF
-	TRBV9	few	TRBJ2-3	TGTGCCAGCAGCGTAGATTTCTCCACAGATACGCAGTATTTT	CASSVDFSTDTQYF
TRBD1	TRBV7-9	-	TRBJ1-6	TGTGCCAGCAGTCGTGACAGGGAGGGTTCACCCCTCCACTTT	CASSRDREGSPLHF
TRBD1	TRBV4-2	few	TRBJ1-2	TGTGCCAGCAGCTCAGGACAGGACGATGGGAATGGCTACACCTTC	CASSSGQDDGNGYTF
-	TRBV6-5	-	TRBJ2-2	TGTGCCAGCTCTCGCCGGGTCGGGGAGCTGTTTTTT	CASSRRVGELFF
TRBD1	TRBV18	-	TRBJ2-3	TGTGCCAGCTCGCCGGGACAGGGAACAGATACGCAGTATTTT	CASSPGQGTDTQYF
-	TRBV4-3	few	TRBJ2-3	TGCGCCAGCAGCCAAGATGGCGGGGCGGCCGCAGATACGCAGTATTTT	CASSQDGGAAADTQYF
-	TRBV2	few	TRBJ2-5	TGTGCCAGCAGTGAAAAAGAGACCCAGTACTTC	CASSEKETQYF
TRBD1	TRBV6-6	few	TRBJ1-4	TGTGCCAGCAGTCTGACAGGGCGGTTTGAGAAACTGTTTTTT	CASSLTGRFEKLFF
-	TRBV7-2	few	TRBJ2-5	TGTGCCAGCAGCCTAGAGTCTGGAACCCAGTACTTC	CASSLESGTQYF
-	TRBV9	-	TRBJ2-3	TGTGCCAGCAGTAAGGACAGCCACACAGATACGCAGTATTTT	CASSKDSHTDTQYF
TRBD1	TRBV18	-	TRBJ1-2	TGTGCCAGCTCACCTCCGGGACAGGGGATCCCTAACTATGGCTACACCTTC	CASSPPGQGIPNYGYTF
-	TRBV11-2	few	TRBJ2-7	TGTGCCAGCAGCTTTGCCAGGGGACAATACGAGCAGTACTTC	CASSFARGQYEQYF
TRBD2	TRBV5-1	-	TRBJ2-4	TGCGCCAGCAGCTTGGCCGGGACTAGGAGGGCCAAAAACATTCAGTACTTC	CASSLAGTRRAKNIQYF
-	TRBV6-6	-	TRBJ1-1	TGTGCCAGCAGTTACCCCGGACAAATGAACACTGAAGCTTTCTTT	CASSYPGQMNTEAFF
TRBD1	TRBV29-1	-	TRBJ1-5	TGCAGCGTTGGGACAGGGGGTAGCAATCAGCCCCAGCATTTT	CSVGTGGSNQPQHF
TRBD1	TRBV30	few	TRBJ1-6	TGTGCCTGGTCGACAGGGGGGGATTCACCCCTCCACTTT	CAWSTGGDSPLHF
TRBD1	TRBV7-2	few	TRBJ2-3	TGTGCCAGCAGCCTCCGACAGGGTGGAGATACGCAGTATTTT	CASSLRQGGDTQYF
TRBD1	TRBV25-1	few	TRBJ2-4	TGTGCCAGCAGTGAATTTGAGGGACAGGGCAAAAACATTCAGTACTTC	CASSEFEGQGKNIQYF
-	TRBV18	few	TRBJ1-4	TGTGCCAGCTCATCAGATTATGAAAAACTGTTTTTT	CASSSDYEKLFF
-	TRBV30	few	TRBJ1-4	TGTGCCTGGAGTGTAGGACTTATAGCAACTAATGAAAAACTGTTTTTT	CAWSVGLIATNEKLFF
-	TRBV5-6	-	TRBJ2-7	TGTGCCAGCAGTCGGACAGGAGGGAACGAGCAGTACTTC	CASSRTGGNEQYF
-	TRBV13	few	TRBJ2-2	TGTGCCAGCAGCTTATCTGGCGGGGAGCTGTTTTTT	CASSLSGGELFF
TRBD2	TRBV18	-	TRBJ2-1	TGTGCCAGCTCTCGTACTAGCGGGCGGGGCTATGAGCAGTTCTTC	CASSRTSGRGYEQFF
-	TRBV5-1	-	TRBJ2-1	TGCGCCAGCAGCTTGCGGCAGGAAAACAATGAGCAGTTCTTC	CASSLRQENNEQFF
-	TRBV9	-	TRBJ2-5	TGTGCCAGCAGCGTAGCAGGCTGGGGAGCACAAGAGACCCAGTACTTC	CASSVAGWGAQETQYF
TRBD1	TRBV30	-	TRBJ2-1	TGTGCCTGGAGCGGGATTCAAGAGACAGGGAACTACAATGAGCAGTTCTTC	CAWSGIQETGNYNEQFF
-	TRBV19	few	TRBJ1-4	TGTGCCAGTAGTATGCCCGGCGGAGGTGATGAAAAACTGTTTTTT	CASSMPGGGDEKLFF
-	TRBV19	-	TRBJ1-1	TGTGCCAGTAGTAAGATGAACACTGAAGCTTTCTTT	CASSKMNTEAFF
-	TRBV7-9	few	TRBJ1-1	TGTGCCAGCAGCCCAAGGGACGGTGAAGCTTTCTTT	CASSPRDGEAFF
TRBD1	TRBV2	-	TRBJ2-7	TGTGCCAGCAGTGATGCCGACAGGGGAACCTACGAGCAGTACTTC	CASSDADRGTYEQYF
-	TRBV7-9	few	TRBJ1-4	TGTGCCAGCAGCCTACGGACCCAAGAGGGTGAAAAACTGTTTTTT	CASSLRTQEGEKLFF
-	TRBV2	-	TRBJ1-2	TGTGCCAGCAGCCCCCAGCCGTATGGCTACACCTTC	CASSPQPYGYTF
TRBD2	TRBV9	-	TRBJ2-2	TGTGCCAGCAGCGTAGGAGTAGCGGGCAGGGCCGGGGAGCTGTTTTTT	CASSVGVAGRAGELFF
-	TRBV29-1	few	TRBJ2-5	TGCAGCGTTGAAGCCAACCCCGCGCTCCAAGAGACCCAGTACTTC	CSVEANPALQETQYF
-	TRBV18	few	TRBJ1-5	TGTGCCAGCTCACCTGACGGCAATCAGCCCCAGCATTTT	CASSPDGNQPQHF